Listed below are T cell receptor beta chains from one sample, sequenced in a study of cytomegalovirus exposure and HLA in healthy donors. Clones were read by immunoSEQ multiplex PCR, and TCRdb kept only the in-frame ones, dropping some. Of around 92,000 clones detected, under 85% appear once; the ten largest clones hold less than 15%. Sequencing input: PBMCs. The source of these receptors is a woman in her 70s in good health and CMV-seropositive. Each CDR3 is given with its conserved first and last residue. Each record gives: CDR3 length, V gene, J gene, CDR3 protein.

15	TRBV28	TRBJ2-3	CASSPSRGYTDTQYF
17	TRBV5-1	TRBJ2-7	CASSLGGLAGPSYEQYF
16	TRBV5-1	TRBJ2-1	CASSLVSGRDYNEQFF
14	TRBV9	TRBJ2-7	CASSATPAPYEQYF
15	TRBV2	TRBJ2-7	CASGPRGGSSYEQYF
15	TRBV11-3	TRBJ2-2	CASSLEGAGTGELFF
14	TRBV9	TRBJ2-1	CASSRSGGDNEQFF
15	TRBV27	TRBJ2-2	CASSLSVAGTGELFF
19	TRBV6-1	TRBJ2-1	CASSEVALAGERRNNEQFF
13	TRBV2	TRBJ2-1	CASSGARGNEQFF
14	TRBV7-2	TRBJ2-3	CASSPPSEKDTQYF
15	TRBV7-8	TRBJ2-1	CASSAPRTAYNEQFF